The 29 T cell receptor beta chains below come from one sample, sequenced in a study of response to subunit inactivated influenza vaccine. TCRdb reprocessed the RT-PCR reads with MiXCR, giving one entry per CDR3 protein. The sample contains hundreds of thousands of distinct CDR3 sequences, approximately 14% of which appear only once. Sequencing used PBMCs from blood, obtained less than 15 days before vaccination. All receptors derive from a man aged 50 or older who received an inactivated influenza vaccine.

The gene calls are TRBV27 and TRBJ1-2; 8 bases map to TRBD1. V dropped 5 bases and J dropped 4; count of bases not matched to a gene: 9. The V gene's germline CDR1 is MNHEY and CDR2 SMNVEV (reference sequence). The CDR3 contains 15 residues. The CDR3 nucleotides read TGTGCCAGCAGTGTCGGACAGGGAGGGGGCTATGGCTACACCTTC. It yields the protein CASSVGQGGGYGYTF.

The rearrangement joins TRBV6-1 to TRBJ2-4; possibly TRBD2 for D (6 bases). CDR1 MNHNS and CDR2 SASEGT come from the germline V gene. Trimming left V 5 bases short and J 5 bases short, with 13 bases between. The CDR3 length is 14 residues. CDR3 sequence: CASSPRWRENIQYF. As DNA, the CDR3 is TGTGCCAGCAGTCCCAGGTGGAGGGAAAACATTCAGTACTTC.

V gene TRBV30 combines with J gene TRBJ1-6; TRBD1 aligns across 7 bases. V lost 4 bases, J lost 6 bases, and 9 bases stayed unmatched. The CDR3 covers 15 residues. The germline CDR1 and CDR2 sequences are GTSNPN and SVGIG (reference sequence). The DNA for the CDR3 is TGTGCCTGGAATCTAGGGGGACAGATTAATTCACCCCTCCACTTT. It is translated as CAWNLGGQINSPLHF.

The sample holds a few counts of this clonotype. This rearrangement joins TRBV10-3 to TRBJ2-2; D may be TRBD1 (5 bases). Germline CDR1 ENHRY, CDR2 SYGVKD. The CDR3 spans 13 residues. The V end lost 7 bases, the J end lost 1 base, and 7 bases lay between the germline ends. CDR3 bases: TGTGCCATCAAAGACAGGAACACCGGGGAGCTGTTTTTT. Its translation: CAIKDRNTGELFF.

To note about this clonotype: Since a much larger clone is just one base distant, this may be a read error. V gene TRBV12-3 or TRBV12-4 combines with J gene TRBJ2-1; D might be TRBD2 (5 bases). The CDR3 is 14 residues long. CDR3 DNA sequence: TGTGCCAGCAGTCCATCTAGCTCCTACAATGAGCAGTCCTTC. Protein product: CASSPSSSYNEQSF.

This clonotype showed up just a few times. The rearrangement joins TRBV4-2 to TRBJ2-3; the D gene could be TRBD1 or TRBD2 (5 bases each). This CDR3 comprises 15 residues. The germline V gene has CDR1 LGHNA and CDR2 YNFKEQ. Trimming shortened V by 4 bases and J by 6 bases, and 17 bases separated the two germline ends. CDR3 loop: CASSPRVGAGDTQYF. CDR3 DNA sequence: TGTGCCAGCAGCCCGAGAGTCGGGGCTGGGGATACGCAGTATTTT.

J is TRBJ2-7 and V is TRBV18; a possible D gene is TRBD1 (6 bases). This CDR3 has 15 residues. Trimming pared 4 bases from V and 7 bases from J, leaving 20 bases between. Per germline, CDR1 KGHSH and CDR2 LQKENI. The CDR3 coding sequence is TGTGCCAGCTCACTCACCAAGGACAGCCCTCTGGAGCAGTACTTC. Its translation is CASSLTKDSPLEQYF.

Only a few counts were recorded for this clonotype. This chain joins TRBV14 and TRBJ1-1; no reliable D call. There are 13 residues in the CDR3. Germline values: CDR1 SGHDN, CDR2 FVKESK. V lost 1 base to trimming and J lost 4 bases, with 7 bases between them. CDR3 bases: TGTGCCAGCAGCCAAGTTTGGCCCACTGAAGCTTTCTTT. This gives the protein CASSQVWPTEAFF.

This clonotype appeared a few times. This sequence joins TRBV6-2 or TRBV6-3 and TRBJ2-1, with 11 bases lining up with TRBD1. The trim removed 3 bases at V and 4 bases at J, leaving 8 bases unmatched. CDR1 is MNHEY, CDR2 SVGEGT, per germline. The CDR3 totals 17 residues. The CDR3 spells CASSYTPGQGAYNEQFF. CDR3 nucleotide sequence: TGTGCCAGCAGTTATACACCCGGACAGGGGGCGTACAATGAGCAGTTCTTC.

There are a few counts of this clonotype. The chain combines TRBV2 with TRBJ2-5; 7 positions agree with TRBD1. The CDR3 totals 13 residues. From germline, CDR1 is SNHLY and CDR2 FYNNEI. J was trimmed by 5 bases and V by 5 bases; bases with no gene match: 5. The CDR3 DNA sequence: TGTGCCAGCAGTCGAACAGGGGACGAGACCCAGTACTTC. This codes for CASSRTGDETQYF.

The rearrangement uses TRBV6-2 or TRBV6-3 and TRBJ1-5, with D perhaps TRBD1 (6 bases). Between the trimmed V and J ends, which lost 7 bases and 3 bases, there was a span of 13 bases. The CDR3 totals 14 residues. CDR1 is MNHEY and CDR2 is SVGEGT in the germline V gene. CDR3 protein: CASTWGQSNQPQHF. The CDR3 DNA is TGTGCCAGCACCTGGGGACAATCCAATCAGCCCCAGCATTTT.

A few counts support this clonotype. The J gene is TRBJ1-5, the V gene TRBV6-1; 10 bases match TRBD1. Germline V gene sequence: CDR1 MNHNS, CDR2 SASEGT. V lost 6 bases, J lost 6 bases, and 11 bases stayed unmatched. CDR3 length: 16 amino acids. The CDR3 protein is CASSDKGTGASQPQHF. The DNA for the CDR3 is TGTGCCAGCAGCGATAAGGGGACAGGGGCCAGTCAGCCCCAGCATTTT.

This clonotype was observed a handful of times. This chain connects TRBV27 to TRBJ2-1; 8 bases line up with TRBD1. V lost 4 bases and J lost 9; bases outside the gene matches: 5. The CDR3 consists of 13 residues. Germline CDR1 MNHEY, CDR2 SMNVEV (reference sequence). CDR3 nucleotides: TGTGCCAGCAGTTCCCAGGGGGCGAGTGAGCAGTTCTTC. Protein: CASSSQGASEQFF.

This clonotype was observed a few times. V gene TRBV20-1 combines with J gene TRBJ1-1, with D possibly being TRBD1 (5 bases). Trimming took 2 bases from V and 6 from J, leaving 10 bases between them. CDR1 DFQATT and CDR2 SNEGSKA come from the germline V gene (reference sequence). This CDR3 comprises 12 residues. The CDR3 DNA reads TGCAGTGCTAGACCGGTGGGGGCTGAAGCTTTCTTT. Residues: CSARPVGAEAFF.

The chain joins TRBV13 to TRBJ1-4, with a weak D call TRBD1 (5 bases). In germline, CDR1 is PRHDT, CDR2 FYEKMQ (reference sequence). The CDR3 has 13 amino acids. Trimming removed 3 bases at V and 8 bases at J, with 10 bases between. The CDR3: CASSLTGDEKLFF. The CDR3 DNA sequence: TGTGCCAGCAGCTTGACCGGGGACGAAAAACTGTTTTTT.

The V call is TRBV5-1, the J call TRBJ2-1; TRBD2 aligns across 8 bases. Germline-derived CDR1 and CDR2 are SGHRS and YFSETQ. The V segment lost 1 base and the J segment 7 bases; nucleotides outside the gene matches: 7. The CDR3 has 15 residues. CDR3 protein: CASSLNAGGENEQFF. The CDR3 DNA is TGCGCCAGCAGCTTGAACGCGGGAGGTGAGAATGAGCAGTTCTTC.

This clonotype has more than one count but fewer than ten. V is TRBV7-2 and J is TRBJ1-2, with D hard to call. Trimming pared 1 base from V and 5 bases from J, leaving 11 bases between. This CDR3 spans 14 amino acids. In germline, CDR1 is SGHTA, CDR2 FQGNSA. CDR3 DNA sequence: TGTGCCAGCAGCTTAGAGCGGGTGGGGTATGGCTACACCTTC. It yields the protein CASSLERVGYGYTF.

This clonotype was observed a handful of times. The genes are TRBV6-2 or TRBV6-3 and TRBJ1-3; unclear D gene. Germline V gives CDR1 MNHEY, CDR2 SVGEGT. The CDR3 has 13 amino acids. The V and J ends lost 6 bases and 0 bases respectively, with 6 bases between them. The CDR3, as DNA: TGTGCCAGCAGCGAGAACTCTGGAAACACCATATATTTT. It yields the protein CASSENSGNTIYF.

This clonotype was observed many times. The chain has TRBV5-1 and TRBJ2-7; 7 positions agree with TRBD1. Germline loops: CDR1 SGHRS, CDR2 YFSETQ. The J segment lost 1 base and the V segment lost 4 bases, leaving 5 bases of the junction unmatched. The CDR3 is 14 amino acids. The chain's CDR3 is CASSPGQASYEQYF. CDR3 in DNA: TGCGCCAGCAGCCCCGGACAGGCGTCCTACGAGCAGTACTTC.

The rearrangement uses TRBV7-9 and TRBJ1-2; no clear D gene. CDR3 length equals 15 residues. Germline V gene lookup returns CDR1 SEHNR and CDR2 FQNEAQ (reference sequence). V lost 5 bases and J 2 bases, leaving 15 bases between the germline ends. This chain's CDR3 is CASSPSSGWNYGYTF. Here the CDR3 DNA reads TGTGCCAGCAGCCCATCCTCTGGGTGGAACTATGGCTACACCTTC.

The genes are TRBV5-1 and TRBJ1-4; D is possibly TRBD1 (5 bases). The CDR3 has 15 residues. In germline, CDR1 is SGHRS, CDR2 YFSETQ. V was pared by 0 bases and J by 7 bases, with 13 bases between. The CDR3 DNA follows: TGCGCCAGCAGCTTGGTGGTCGGGGCGGGTGAAAAACTGTTTTTT. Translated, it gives CASSLVVGAGEKLFF.

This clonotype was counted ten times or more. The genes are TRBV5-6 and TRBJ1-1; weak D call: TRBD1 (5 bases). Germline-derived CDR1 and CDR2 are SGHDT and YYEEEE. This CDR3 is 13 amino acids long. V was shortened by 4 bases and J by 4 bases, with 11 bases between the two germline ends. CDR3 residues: CASSPRGITEAFF. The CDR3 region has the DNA TGTGCCAGCAGCCCCCGGGGGATCACTGAAGCTTTCTTT.

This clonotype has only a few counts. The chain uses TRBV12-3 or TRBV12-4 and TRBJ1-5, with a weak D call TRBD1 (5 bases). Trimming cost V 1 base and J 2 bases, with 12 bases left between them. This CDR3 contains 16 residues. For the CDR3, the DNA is TGTGCCAGCAGTTTAGGGGCTGGGGCTGGCAATCAGCCCCAGCATTTT. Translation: CASSLGAGAGNQPQHF.

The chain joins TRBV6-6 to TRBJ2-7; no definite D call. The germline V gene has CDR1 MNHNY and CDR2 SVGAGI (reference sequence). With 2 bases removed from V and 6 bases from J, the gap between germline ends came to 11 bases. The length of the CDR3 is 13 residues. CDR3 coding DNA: TGTGCCAGCAGTTACGGAGTCCTTGGCGAGCAGTACTTC. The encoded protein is CASSYGVLGEQYF.

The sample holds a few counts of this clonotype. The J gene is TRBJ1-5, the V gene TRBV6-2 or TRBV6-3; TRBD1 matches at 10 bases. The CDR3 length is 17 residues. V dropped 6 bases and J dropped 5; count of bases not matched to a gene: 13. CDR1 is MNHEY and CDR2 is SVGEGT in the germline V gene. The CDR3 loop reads CASRPPPGQGSDQPQHF. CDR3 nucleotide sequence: TGTGCCAGCAGACCCCCCCCGGGACAGGGGAGCGATCAGCCCCAGCATTTT.

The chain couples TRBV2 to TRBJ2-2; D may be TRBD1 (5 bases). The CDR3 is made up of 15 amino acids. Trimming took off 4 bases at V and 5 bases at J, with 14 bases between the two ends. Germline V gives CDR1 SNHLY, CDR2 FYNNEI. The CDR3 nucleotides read TGTGCCAGCAGTGGGGCAGGGCGTTTGACCGGGGAGCTGTTTTTT. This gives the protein CASSGAGRLTGELFF.

The CDR3 here is CASSQEAGGGGYTF. CDR3 coding DNA: TGCGCCAGCAGCCAAGAGGCAGGGGGCGGCGGCTACACCTTC. The chain couples TRBV4-3 to TRBJ1-2, with TRBD1 identical over 8 bases. Germline V CDR1 and CDR2: LGHNA, YSLEER. The CDR3 consists of 14 residues. V gave up 0 bases and J gave up 8 bases; unmatched junction bases: 5.

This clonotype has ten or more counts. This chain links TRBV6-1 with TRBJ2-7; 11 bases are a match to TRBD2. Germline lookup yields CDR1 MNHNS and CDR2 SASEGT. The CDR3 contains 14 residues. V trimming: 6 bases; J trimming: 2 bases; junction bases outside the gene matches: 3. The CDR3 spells CASSRSGRAYEQYF. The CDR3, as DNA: TGTGCCAGCAGCCGTAGCGGGAGGGCCTACGAGCAGTACTTC.

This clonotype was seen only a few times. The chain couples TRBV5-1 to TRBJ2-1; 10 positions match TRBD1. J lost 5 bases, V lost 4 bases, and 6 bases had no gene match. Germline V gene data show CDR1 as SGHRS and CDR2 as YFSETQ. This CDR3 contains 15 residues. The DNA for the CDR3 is TGCGCCAGCAGCCCCGGGGACAGGGGACACAATGAGCAGTTCTTC. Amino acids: CASSPGDRGHNEQFF.